Detailed here is one T cell receptor (beta chain). The antigen remains undetermined. Time point described: week 23, last vaccination. What each vaccine dose contained was 300 ug of mutant IDH1 20-mer peptide, accompanied by topical imiquimod. In every donor, the tumor was a new WHO grade 3 or 4 IDH1-mutant, ATRX-lost astrocytoma. Sequenced by immunoSEQ multiplex PCR; TCRdb stores in-frame clones only, minus some. The sample records roughly 29,000 clones, less than 90% being singletons. The data were taken from a study of a mutant IDH1 vaccine in newly diagnosed glioma. Overall study: Onset of vaccination occurred 4-6 weeks following radiotherapy alone, or with temozolomide cycles. Former treatment meant radiotherapy, temozolomide, or both; the majority had gotten both. Broader study findings: Vaccine-induced responses were seen in roughly 93% of patients, spanning several MHC alleles.

The CDR3 spans 15 residues. The J segment lost 5 bases and the V segment lost 4 bases, leaving 10 bases of the junction unmatched. Germline assignment: CDR1 KGHSH and CDR2 LQKENI. The clonotype originates from a woman between 18 and 29 years old with glioma. The chain employs TRBV18 and TRBJ2-7, with 8 bases identical to TRBD2. This sample comprised PBMCs, obtained from a glioma patient whose treatment included an IDH1 peptide vaccine. The CDR3: CASSRLGAGGDEQYF. The CDR3 DNA sequence: TGTGCCAGCTCACGCTTAGGCGCCGGGGGGGACGAGCAGTACTTC.